The entry below describes one TCR beta chain. These data come from a study of cytomegalovirus exposure and HLA in healthy donors. The PCR contained 60 Vbeta and 13 Jbeta primers. Assay: immunoSEQ multiplex PCR; the TCRdb copy retains only in-frame clones and omits some. This sample has 90,000 to 120,000 clones, with roughly three quarters found just once. This CDR3 is built from 15 residues. Germline assignment: CDR1 MNHEY and CDR2 SVGAGI. V gave up 6 bases and J gave up 3 bases; unmatched junction bases: 6. Sequenced input: PBMCs. The TCR sequence derives from a man between 18 and 29 years old in good health and CMV-seronegative. V and J are TRBV6-5 and TRBJ1-5, with 9 bases fitting TRBD1. This chain's CDR3 is CASRDRGMDNQPQHF. CDR3 coding DNA: TGTGCCAGCAGAGACAGGGGGATGGACAATCAGCCCCAGCATTTT.